These T cell receptor beta chains were read from a single sample in a study of Tregs in tolerant kidney transplant recipients. Produced via immunoSEQ multiplex PCR; TCRdb's table is partial and in-frame only. The sample holds 100,000 to 130,000 clones; 90% are singletons and the top ten take around 0.35%. The sequencing used CD4+ T cells from blood, collected before the transplant. Receptors were obtained from a human donor who received a combined kidney and bone marrow transplant. Both conserved end residues are part of each CDR3. A D gene is named only where the DNA matches it firmly. The listing skips clone size in some rows; elsewhere it reads once, few, many or a size class.

j_gene: TRBJ1-5
d_gene: -
v_gene: TRBV11-2
len: 15
abundance: -
CDR3aa: CASSVGRGGNQPQHF
CDR3nt: TGTGCCAGCAGCGTAGGGAGGGGGGGTAATCAGCCCCAGCATTTT

j_gene: TRBJ1-2
d_gene: TRBD1
v_gene: TRBV28
len: 14
abundance: -
CDR3aa: CASSLLDRDYGYTF
CDR3nt: TGTGCCAGCAGCCTCCTCGACAGGGACTATGGCTACACCTTC

j_gene: TRBJ2-1
d_gene: TRBD2
v_gene: TRBV4-3
len: 17
abundance: -
CDR3aa: CASSQDRGLAGYNEQFF
CDR3nt: TGCGCCAGCAGCCAAGATCGGGGACTAGCGGGGTACAATGAGCAGTTCTTC

j_gene: TRBJ1-5
d_gene: TRBD1
v_gene: TRBV5-4
len: 16
abundance: -
CDR3aa: CASSLGGQGGDQPQHF
CDR3nt: TGTGCCAGCAGCTTGGGAGGACAGGGGGGGGATCAGCCCCAGCATTTT

j_gene: TRBJ2-5
d_gene: TRBD2
v_gene: TRBV19
len: 15
abundance: -
CDR3aa: CASSMEGLGLETQYF
CDR3nt: TGTGCCAGTAGTATGGAGGGACTAGGGCTTGAGACCCAGTACTTC

j_gene: TRBJ2-7
d_gene: TRBD1
v_gene: TRBV6-6
len: 12
abundance: -
CDR3aa: CASSTTGGEQYF
CDR3nt: TGTGCCAGCAGCACCACAGGGGGCGAGCAGTACTTC

j_gene: TRBJ2-7
d_gene: TRBD2
v_gene: TRBV6-6
len: 13
abundance: few
CDR3aa: CASRLAGDYEQYF
CDR3nt: TGTGCCAGCAGACTAGCGGGGGACTACGAGCAGTACTTC

j_gene: TRBJ2-1
d_gene: TRBD2
v_gene: TRBV5-6
len: 14
abundance: -
CDR3aa: CASSRLAGGNEQFF
CDR3nt: TGTGCCAGCAGCCGACTAGCGGGGGGCAATGAGCAGTTCTTC

j_gene: TRBJ2-4
d_gene: TRBD1
v_gene: TRBV28
len: 16
abundance: -
CDR3aa: CASSSSQPGGKNIQYF
CDR3nt: TGTGCCAGCAGTTCGTCACAGCCAGGGGGTAAAAACATTCAGTACTTC

j_gene: TRBJ1-2
d_gene: -
v_gene: TRBV7-2
len: 17
abundance: -
CDR3aa: CASSPLHLAQGGGGYTF
CDR3nt: TGTGCCAGCAGCCCCCTCCATTTGGCTCAGGGTGGTGGTGGCTACACCTTC

j_gene: TRBJ2-3
d_gene: TRBD2
v_gene: TRBV4-2
len: 16
abundance: -
CDR3aa: CASSQGRLAGADTQYF
CDR3nt: TGTGCCAGCAGCCAAGGTAGACTAGCGGGGGCAGATACGCAGTATTTT

j_gene: TRBJ1-2
d_gene: -
v_gene: TRBV14
len: 14
abundance: -
CDR3aa: CASSTVTGFYGYTF
CDR3nt: TGTGCCAGCAGCACAGTAACAGGGTTTTATGGCTACACCTTC

j_gene: TRBJ1-1
d_gene: TRBD1
v_gene: TRBV10-3
len: 12
abundance: -
CDR3aa: CAIRGQETEAFF
CDR3nt: TGTGCCATCAGGGGACAGGAGACTGAAGCTTTCTTT

j_gene: TRBJ2-7
d_gene: -
v_gene: TRBV18
len: 14
abundance: -
CDR3aa: CASSPPGHTYEQYF
CDR3nt: TGTGCCAGCTCACCACCGGGACATACCTACGAGCAGTACTTC

j_gene: TRBJ1-1
d_gene: -
v_gene: TRBV6-7
len: 14
abundance: -
CDR3aa: CASPAGARGTEAFF
CDR3nt: TGTGCCAGCCCTGCTGGGGCTAGGGGCACTGAAGCTTTCTTT

j_gene: TRBJ1-5
d_gene: -
v_gene: TRBV12-5
len: 13
abundance: -
CDR3aa: CASGAGGNQPQHF
CDR3nt: TGTGCTAGTGGGGCCGGAGGGAATCAGCCCCAGCATTTT

j_gene: TRBJ1-1
d_gene: -
v_gene: TRBV30
len: 13
abundance: -
CDR3aa: CAWSGGTDTEAFF
CDR3nt: TGTGCCTGGAGTGGGGGCACGGACACTGAAGCTTTCTTT

j_gene: TRBJ1-2
d_gene: TRBD1
v_gene: TRBV7-9
len: 15
abundance: -
CDR3aa: CASSYTRGLDYGYTF
CDR3nt: TGTGCCAGCAGCTATACTAGGGGGCTGGACTATGGCTACACCTTC

j_gene: TRBJ1-5
d_gene: TRBD1
v_gene: TRBV6-6
len: 15
abundance: -
CDR3aa: CASSYGTGNNQPQHF
CDR3nt: TGTGCCAGCAGTTACGGGACAGGGAACAATCAGCCCCAGCATTTT

j_gene: TRBJ1-4
d_gene: -
v_gene: TRBV28
len: 15
abundance: -
CDR3aa: CASSLWGAEDEKLFF
CDR3nt: TGTGCCAGCAGTTTATGGGGGGCAGAGGATGAAAAACTGTTTTTT

j_gene: TRBJ2-2
d_gene: TRBD2
v_gene: TRBV2
len: 15
abundance: few
CDR3aa: CASSTSGRSTGELFF
CDR3nt: TGTGCCAGCAGCACTAGCGGGAGGAGCACCGGGGAGCTGTTTTTT

j_gene: TRBJ2-4
d_gene: -
v_gene: TRBV19
len: 17
abundance: -
CDR3aa: CASSIVPGTLAKNIQYF
CDR3nt: TGTGCCAGTAGTATAGTTCCGGGGACACTAGCCAAAAACATTCAGTACTTC

j_gene: TRBJ2-1
d_gene: TRBD2
v_gene: TRBV27
len: 15
abundance: -
CDR3aa: CASSLSAGGGHEQFF
CDR3nt: TGTGCCAGCAGCCTGAGCGCGGGAGGGGGCCATGAGCAGTTCTTC

j_gene: TRBJ2-3
d_gene: TRBD2
v_gene: TRBV7-6
len: 13
abundance: once
CDR3aa: CASSSSGTRRSKF
CDR3nt: TGTGCCAGCAGCTCATCCGGGACTAGACGATCAAAATTT

j_gene: TRBJ2-3
d_gene: -
v_gene: TRBV5-1
len: 15
abundance: -
CDR3aa: CASSLVSASTDTQYF
CDR3nt: TGCGCCAGCAGCTTGGTGTCAGCGAGCACAGATACGCAGTATTTT

j_gene: TRBJ1-2
d_gene: TRBD1
v_gene: TRBV28
len: 14
abundance: -
CDR3aa: CASGAPGQSWGYTF
CDR3nt: TGTGCCAGCGGCGCTCCGGGACAGTCGTGGGGCTACACCTTC

j_gene: TRBJ2-1
d_gene: TRBD2
v_gene: TRBV4-1
len: 19
abundance: once
CDR3aa: CASSQAGPPLAGGFNEQFF
CDR3nt: TGCGCCAGCAGCCAGGCGGGACCTCCCCTAGCGGGGGGGTTCAATGAGCAGTTCTTC

j_gene: TRBJ2-3
d_gene: -
v_gene: TRBV15
len: 15
abundance: -
CDR3aa: CATRTAGARTDTQYF
CDR3nt: TGTGCCACCCGGACCGCGGGGGCCCGCACAGATACGCAGTATTTT

j_gene: TRBJ2-3
d_gene: -
v_gene: TRBV19
len: 13
abundance: once
CDR3aa: CASSSSITYTQYF
CDR3nt: TGTGCCAGTAGTAGCTCCATCACTTATACGCAGTATTTT

j_gene: TRBJ2-2
d_gene: TRBD1
v_gene: TRBV28
len: 13
abundance: once
CDR3aa: CASRQDRTGELFF
CDR3nt: TGTGCCAGCAGGCAGGACAGGACCGGGGAGCTGTTTTTT